The 20 T cell receptor beta chains below all came from one sample that was sequenced in a study of beta chain features in type 1 diabetes. Study-wide results and caveats: Patients with Type 1 diabetes showed moderately but significantly shorter TCRB CDR3s in all four CD4+ subsets.

Investigators reverse transcribed all isolated RNA, so they sequenced expressed TCRB transcripts. Data came from immunoSEQ multiplex PCR; TCRdb stores just in-frame clones and leaves some out. The sample has roughly 150,000 clones, roughly 7.1% seen once. Antigen specificity for these receptors is unknown. Sequences were obtained from central memory CD4+ T cells from blood. The receptors stem from a woman in her 40s with type 1 diabetes.

Many counts were recorded for this clone. V usage is TRBV15 and J usage is TRBJ2-7, with TRBD1 matching 8 bases. Germline V gene lookup returns CDR1 LNHNV and CDR2 YYDKDF (reference sequence). The CDR3 loop spans 17 amino acids. The V segment lost 1 base and the J segment 4 bases; nucleotides outside the gene matches: 12. CDR3 DNA sequence: TGTGCCACCAGCAGAGGCCCCGGACAGGGATCCAGGTACGAGCAGTACTTC. Translated, it gives CATSRGPGQGSRYEQYF. The full variable domain, in which reference TRBV15 and TRBJ2-7 provide the parts outside the CDR3, is DAMVIQNPRYQVTQFGKPVTLSCSQTLNHNVMYWYQQKSSQAPKLLFHYYDKDFNNEADTPDNFQSRRPNTSFCFLDIRSPGLGDTAMYLCATSRGPGQGSRYEQYFGPGTRLTVT.

This clone was picked up many times. The chain recombines TRBV29-1 with TRBJ1-5; TRBD1 aligns across 10 bases. The junction had 7 bases not matched to a gene; V was cut back by 7 bases and J by 4 bases. Germline loops: CDR1 SQVTM, CDR2 ANQGSEA. The CDR3 is made up of 14 amino acids. CDR3 sequence reads: CSALPGQGNQPQHF. The CDR3 DNA reads TGCAGCGCCCTACCGGGACAGGGGAATCAGCCCCAGCATTTT.

The chain uses TRBV9 and TRBJ1-5; the D gene is possibly TRBD1 (6 bases). This CDR3 contains 17 residues. Germline loops: CDR1 SGDLS, CDR2 YYNGEE. Deletions cut 3 bases from V and 4 bases from J, with 20 bases between. CDR3 region: CASSAYSTGQSNQPQHF. The CDR3 region has the DNA TGTGCCAGCAGCGCTTACTCAACCGGACAGTCTAATCAGCCCCAGCATTTT.

The J gene is TRBJ2-7, the V gene TRBV11-1, with D perhaps matching TRBD2 (6 bases). With 7 bases removed from V and 2 bases from J, the gap between germline ends came to 12 bases. CDR3 length equals 13 residues. Germline V gene data show CDR1 as SGHAT and CDR2 as FQDESV (reference sequence). The CDR3 bases are TGTGCCAGCAAGAAAGGCGGGGCCTACGAGCAGTACTTC. It yields the protein CASKKGGAYEQYF.

This clone appeared a few times. The chain is built from TRBV11-3 and TRBJ2-5; 10 bases map to TRBD1. The V and J ends lost 5 bases and 2 bases, in that order; junction bases with no gene match: 2. CDR3 length: 14 residues. Germline V gene lookup returns CDR1 SGHNT and CDR2 YENEEA. The CDR3 nucleotides read TGTGCCAGCAGCGGACAGGGGGGGCAAGAGACCCAGTACTTC. Protein sequence: CASSGQGGQETQYF.

This clone was seen at least ten times. The V and J genes are TRBV4-3 and TRBJ2-5; no definite D call. The germline CDR1 and CDR2 sequences are LGHNA and YSLEER. V was shortened by 4 bases and J by 1 base, with 10 bases between the two germline ends. The CDR3 totals 14 residues. In DNA, the CDR3 is TGCGCCAGCAGCCGAGGAATGACCCAAGAGACCCAGTACTTC. Translating it yields CASSRGMTQETQYF.

The chain links TRBV27 to TRBJ2-5, with 7 nucleotides matching TRBD1. CDR3 length: 14 residues. CDR1 is MNHEY and CDR2 is SMNVEV in the germline V gene (reference sequence). J gave up 2 bases and V 5 bases, and 5 bases lay outside the gene matches. This chain's CDR3 is CASSPRDRQETQYF. The DNA of the CDR3 is TGTGCCAGCAGTCCCAGGGACAGACAAGAGACCCAGTACTTC.

The chain employs TRBV18 and TRBJ1-6; the D gene is possibly TRBD1 (6 bases). This CDR3 has 15 amino acids. The germline CDR1 and CDR2 sequences are KGHSH and LQKENI. Trimming pared 2 bases from V and 8 bases from J, leaving 13 bases between. In nucleotides, the CDR3 is TGTGCCAGCTCACCAACACAGGGTGGGGATTCACCCCTCCACTTT. This gives the protein CASSPTQGGDSPLHF.

This clone was seen a few times. This rearrangement joins TRBV6-6 to TRBJ1-1, with D maybe TRBD1 (6 bases). Per germline, CDR1 MNHNY and CDR2 SVGAGI (reference sequence). CDR3 length: 13 amino acids. V gave up 4 bases and J gave up 4 bases, with 10 bases separating them. The CDR3 nucleotides read TGTGCCAGCAGTTTTCAGACAGGCACTGAAGCTTTCTTT. It specifies CASSFQTGTEAFF.

This chain joins TRBV2 and TRBJ1-1, with 9 bases aligning to TRBD1. The CDR3 consists of 15 residues. The V and J ends lost 6 bases and 5 bases, in that order; junction bases with no gene match: 10. Germline V CDR1 and CDR2: SNHLY, FYNNEI. The CDR3 bases are TGTGCCAGCAGCGGAACAGGGGGCGGATGGACTGAAGCTTTCTTT. It is translated as CASSGTGGGWTEAFF.

This clone was counted between two and nine times. The chain couples TRBV28 to TRBJ2-2; 8 bases agree with TRBD1. With 6 bases clipped from V and 4 bases from J, the junction kept 4 bases outside the gene matches. The germline V gene encodes CDR1 MDHEN and CDR2 SYDVKM. CDR3 length equals 14 residues. Written as DNA, the CDR3 is TGTGCCAGCAGGAGGACAGGGAGCACCGGGGAGCTGTTTTTT. Protein: CASRRTGSTGELFF.

The chain carries TRBV6-6 and TRBJ2-3, with TRBD1 identical over 7 bases. Trimming cost V 6 bases and J 7 bases; bases outside gene matches: 4. Germline CDR1 is MNHNY and CDR2 is SVGAGI (reference sequence). The CDR3 extends over 12 amino acids. CDR3 coding DNA: TGTGCCAGCAGCCAGACAGGGAATACGCAGTATTTT. It specifies CASSQTGNTQYF.

V is TRBV5-4 and J is TRBJ2-7, with 7 bases lining up with TRBD2. This CDR3 comprises 12 residues. V lost 4 bases to trimming and J lost 3 bases; unmatched junction nucleotides: 1. From germline, CDR1 is SGHNT and CDR2 YYREEE (reference sequence). The CDR3 is CASSGGSYEQYF. The CDR3 DNA sequence: TGTGCCAGCAGCGGCGGGAGCTACGAGCAGTACTTC.

This clone has a handful of counts. The J gene is TRBJ1-4, the V gene TRBV5-4; perhaps TRBD1 as D (6 bases). From germline, CDR1 is SGHNT and CDR2 YYREEE (reference sequence). The CDR3 is made up of 14 amino acids. The V gene lost 4 bases and the J gene lost 5 bases, with 12 bases spanning the gap. CDR3 DNA: TGTGCCAGCAGCCCAGGACAGTCCAATGAAAAACTGTTTTTT. As protein: CASSPGQSNEKLFF.

This clone showed up just a few times. This chain joins TRBV4-3 and TRBJ1-4, with D perhaps TRBD1 (5 bases). The germline CDR1 and CDR2 sequences are LGHNA and YSLEER. This CDR3 has 15 amino acids. The V and J ends lost 0 bases and 6 bases respectively, with 11 bases between them. Written as DNA, the CDR3 is TGCGCCAGCAGCCAAGATGGGGGGGGAGATGAAAAACTGTTTTTT. This codes for CASSQDGGGDEKLFF.

This clone was seen more than once but under ten times. The V and J genes are TRBV29-1 and TRBJ2-3; D gene unclear. The CDR3 length is 14 residues. The germline V gene encodes CDR1 SQVTM and CDR2 ANQGSEA. V lost 6 bases and J lost 3, with 16 bases in between. CDR3 bases: TGCAGCGTCTGTCAGGTCGGTGGGACAGATACGCAGTATTTT. Translating it yields CSVCQVGGTDTQYF.

V gene TRBV28 combines with J gene TRBJ1-2; no reliable D call. This CDR3 spans 14 amino acids. Germline V gene lookup returns CDR1 MDHEN and CDR2 SYDVKM. Trimming pared 7 bases from V and 4 bases from J, leaving 16 bases between. The DNA for the CDR3 is TGTGCCAGCACCCGGGAGGGTCTCGGCTATGGCTACACCTTC. It codes for CASTREGLGYGYTF.

This clone was seen only a few times. The chain uses TRBV23-1 and TRBJ2-3; D gene ambiguous. TRBV23-1 is an ORF for which the function is uncertain. The CDR3 covers 14 residues. Trimming removed 2 bases from V and 2 bases from J, with 8 bases in between. The CDR3 nucleotides are TGCGCCAGCAGTCAAGCCGGGTTCACAGATACGCAGTATTTT. The encoded protein is CASSQAGFTDTQYF.

This clone came up a few times. The V call is TRBV27, the J call TRBJ2-2; TRBD1 might be the D (5 bases). Trimming removed 3 bases from V and 1 base from J, with 15 bases in between. Per germline, CDR1 MNHEY and CDR2 SMNVEV (reference sequence). CDR3 length: 17 residues. The CDR3 DNA follows: TGTGCCAGCAGTTTGAACAGGCTCCTACTGAACACCGGGGAGCTGTTTTTT. Its translation: CASSLNRLLLNTGELFF.

The CDR3 region is CASSSSGLSSPLHF. CDR3 DNA: TGTGCCAGCAGCTCCTCCGGACTTTCATCACCCCTCCACTTT. The chain links TRBV13 to TRBJ1-6; D is ambiguous. V lost 4 bases and J lost 10, with 14 bases in between. CDR3 length: 14 residues. The germline V gene has CDR1 PRHDT and CDR2 FYEKMQ (reference sequence). Full variable domain (rest looked up from reference TRBV13 and TRBJ1-6): AAGVIQSPRHLIKEKRETATLKCYPIPRHDTVYWYQQGPGQDPQFLISFYEKMQSDKGSIPDRFSAQQFSDYHSELNMSSLELGDSALYFCASSSSGLSSPLHFGNGTRLTVT.